These 10 T cell receptor beta chains were sequenced from one sample in a study of blood T cell repertoires in COVID-19. Produced via immunoSEQ multiplex PCR; TCRdb's table is partial and in-frame only. The sample has 270,000 or so clones, around 82% seen once. The sequenced sample was PBMCs or T cells enriched from blood (not recorded which). The receptor set was obtained from a man aged 50 to 60 who had recovered from COVID-19.

The chain recombines TRBV9 with TRBJ1-1, with TRBD1 as a possible D gene (5 bases). The germline CDR1 and CDR2 sequences are SGDLS and YYNGEE. Trimming removed 4 bases from V and 2 bases from J, with 15 bases in between. The CDR3 runs 15 residues. CDR3: CASSTSIQANTEAFF. The CDR3 coding sequence is TGTGCCAGCAGCACCTCCATACAGGCAAACACTGAAGCTTTCTTT.

The chain employs TRBV6-5 and TRBJ1-6, with TRBD1 matching 7 bases. Germline V CDR1 and CDR2: MNHEY, SVGAGI. The CDR3 runs 16 residues. With V trimmed by 0 bases and J by 13 bases, 12 bases remained unmatched. CDR3 amino acids: CASSYSEGAKGSPLHF. The CDR3 coding sequence is TGTGCCAGCAGTTACTCAGAGGGGGCCAAGGGGTCGCCCCTCCACTTT.

The gene calls are TRBV18 and TRBJ2-1, with a possible D match to TRBD2 (5 bases). V was pared by 0 bases and J by 9 bases, with 15 bases between. The CDR3 is made up of 15 amino acids. The V gene's germline CDR1 is KGHSH and CDR2 LQKENI. The CDR3: CASSPPSSGRGEQFF. The CDR3 DNA follows: TGTGCCAGCTCACCACCGAGCAGCGGTCGGGGTGAGCAGTTCTTC.

This chain links TRBV3-1 (or the pseudogene TRBV3-2) with TRBJ2-5, with a possible D match to TRBD1 (6 bases). Trimming left V 0 bases short and J 2 bases short, with 13 bases between. There are 16 residues in the CDR3. Germline-derived CDR1 and CDR2 are LGHDT and YNNKEL (reference sequence). CDR3 nucleotide sequence: TGTGCCAGCAGCCAAGAGAGGACAGACCGTCAAGAGACCCAGTACTTC. It translates to CASSQERTDRQETQYF.

The rearrangement links TRBV6-2 or TRBV6-3 to TRBJ2-7; 12 positions agree with TRBD2. The CDR3 sequence is 17 residues long. V shed 3 bases and J 0 bases; nucleotides not matched to a gene: 6. Germline-derived CDR1 and CDR2 are MNHEY and SVGEGT. CDR3 bases: TGTGCCAGCAGTTATAGGACTAGCGGGACCTACTCCTACGAGCAGTACTTC. Protein product: CASSYRTSGTYSYEQYF.

This clone was found a few times. The chain carries TRBV28 and TRBJ2-1; the D gene is possibly TRBD2 (6 bases). Germline V gives CDR1 MDHEN, CDR2 SYDVKM. Trimming removed 2 bases at V and 11 bases at J, with 10 bases between. The CDR3 spans 12 residues. The CDR3 DNA reads TGTGCCAGCAGTTTAAGACGGGAGCAGCAGTTCTTC. Translated: CASSLRREQQFF.

The genes are TRBV20-1 and TRBJ1-1; TRBD1 agrees at 8 bases. The CDR3 has 14 residues. Looked up from germline, CDR1 is DFQATT and CDR2 is SNEGSKA (reference sequence). V shed 3 bases and J 5 bases; nucleotides not matched to a gene: 8. CDR3 bases: TGCAGTGCTAGTAACAGGGGGAGTCAAACTGAAGCTTTCTTT. It encodes CSASNRGSQTEAFF.

This chain joins TRBV10-3 and TRBJ1-5; D perhaps matches TRBD1 (6 bases). This CDR3 spans 17 amino acids. V was clipped by 3 bases and J by 2 bases, with 17 bases between them. Germline assignment: CDR1 ENHRY and CDR2 SYGVKD. Written as DNA, the CDR3 is TGTGCCATCAGTGACTCAAAAGGACAGATTGGCAATCAGCCCCAGCATTTT. Its translation: CAISDSKGQIGNQPQHF.

The CDR3 region is CASRRTSGSPPDTQYF. CDR3 sequence (DNA): TGTGCCAGCAGAAGGACTAGCGGGAGTCCCCCAGATACGCAGTATTTT. The chain joins TRBV7-2 to TRBJ2-3; TRBD2 matches at 13 bases. This CDR3 has 16 amino acids. Germline-derived CDR1 and CDR2 are SGHTA and FQGNSA. The trim removed 6 bases at V and 4 bases at J, leaving 7 bases unmatched.

For this clone: Germline is not matched at one junction end, which may reflect a read error. This chain uses TRBV7-7 with TRBJ2-5; 9 positions agree with TRBD1. This CDR3 is 15 amino acids long. From germline, CDR1 is SSHAT and CDR2 FNYEAQ (reference sequence). The CDR3 nucleotides are TGTGCTAGCAGCCAGGGACAGGGAGGTGGGGAGACCCAGTACTTC. Protein: CASSQGQGGGETQYF. Full variable domain (remainder filled in from reference TRBV7-7 and TRBJ2-5): GAGVSQSPRYKVTKRGQDVTLRCDPISSHATLYWYQQALGQGPEFLTYFNYEAQPDKSGLPSDRFSAERPEGSISTLTIQRTEQRDSAMYRCASSQGQGGGETQYFGPGTRLLVL.